A single sample is the source of the 28 T cell receptor beta chains below, sequenced in a study of shared T cell receptors in the human thymus. Measured with immunoSEQ multiplex PCR; TCRdb has only the in-frame clones, and not every one. This repertoire shows 700,000 or so clones, roughly 85% found once; its top ten account for about 0.0098%. The sample was also reused in another study, on human thymus T cells.

Material for sequencing was thymocytes. The origin of the receptors is a girl less than two years old with a congenital heart defect.

The chain is built from TRBV11-3 and TRBJ2-2, with 8 nucleotides matching TRBD1. The trim removed 4 bases at V and 4 bases at J, leaving 8 bases unmatched. CDR1 and CDR2 (germline): SGHNT, YENEEA. The CDR3 length is 16 residues. The CDR3 spells CASSCVRQGCTGELFF. The CDR3 nucleotides are TGTGCCAGCAGCTGCGTGAGACAGGGGTGCACCGGGGAGCTGTTTTTT. Full variable domain (outside the CDR3, taken from reference TRBV11-3 and TRBJ2-2): EAGVVQSPRYKIIEKKQPVAFWCNPISGHNTLYWYLQNLGQGPELLIRYENEEAVDDSQLPKDRFSAERLKGVDSTLKIQPAELGDSAVYLCASSCVRQGCTGELFFGEGSRLTVL.

The CDR3 region has the DNA TGCGCCAGCAGAGGTCGAGGAAAGCACGAGCAGTACTTC. Amino acid sequence: CASRGRGKHEQYF. This chain links TRBV5-1 with TRBJ2-7; the D is unclear. Trimming cost V 5 bases and J 5 bases, with 14 bases left between them. Germline loops: CDR1 SGHRS, CDR2 YFSETQ. The CDR3 has 13 amino acids.

This chain joins TRBV18 and TRBJ1-1, with 7 bases lining up with TRBD1. V shed 1 base and J 3 bases; nucleotides not matched to a gene: 14. Germline values: CDR1 KGHSH, CDR2 LQKENI. The CDR3 contains 18 residues. Here the CDR3 reads CASSPLPGRGNGDTEAFF. The CDR3 region has the DNA TGTGCCAGCTCACCACTCCCGGGCAGGGGGAATGGGGACACTGAAGCTTTCTTT.

The V gene is TRBV14, the J gene TRBJ2-5; D perhaps matches TRBD2 (5 bases). Trimming cost V 0 bases and J 1 base, with 9 bases left between them. Germline values: CDR1 SGHDN, CDR2 FVKESK. This CDR3 is built from 15 residues. CDR3 sequence: CASSQDGGAQETQYF. CDR3 in DNA: TGTGCCAGCAGCCAAGATGGAGGAGCCCAAGAGACCCAGTACTTC.

The chain couples TRBV19 to TRBJ2-5; 7 bases line up with TRBD2. The length of the CDR3 is 14 residues. V was clipped by 9 bases and J by 2 bases; unmatched bases: 9. CDR1 is LNHDA, CDR2 SQIVND, per germline (reference sequence). CDR3 sequence: CASRGSGEQETQYF. DNA of the CDR3: TGTGCCAGCCGGGGGAGCGGGGAGCAAGAGACCCAGTACTTC.

The V call is TRBV27, the J call TRBJ2-1; D perhaps matches TRBD1 (6 bases). The germline CDR1 and CDR2 sequences are MNHEY and SMNVEV (reference sequence). The CDR3 extends over 16 amino acids. Trimming shortened V by 3 bases and J by 6 bases, and 18 bases separated the two germline ends. CDR3 region: CASSFRSGTFGNEQFF. The CDR3 nucleotides are TGTGCCAGCAGTTTCCGGTCCGGGACATTCGGCAATGAGCAGTTCTTC.

The chain joins TRBV7-3 to TRBJ2-1, with TRBD2 matching over 7 bases. Germline CDR1 SGHTA, CDR2 FQGTGA. The CDR3 spans 20 residues. V lost 5 bases and J lost 7; bases outside the gene matches: 26. Written as DNA, the CDR3 is TGTGCCAGCAGCCCTGGGGGGGACGTCGGGTATACAGGAAATACAAATGAGCAGTTCTTC. Translated: CASSPGGDVGYTGNTNEQFF.

This clone was counted between two and nine times. This chain uses TRBV2 with TRBJ2-1; 9 bases fit TRBD1. The germline CDR1 and CDR2 sequences are SNHLY and FYNNEI. The CDR3 runs to 17 residues. V gave up 0 bases and J gave up 9 bases; unmatched junction bases: 12. The CDR3 sequence is CASSEAVGTGWFSEQFF. The CDR3 nucleotides are TGTGCCAGCAGTGAAGCTGTAGGGACAGGGTGGTTCAGTGAGCAGTTCTTC.

V gene TRBV2 combines with J gene TRBJ1-2; no clear D. The CDR3 runs 15 residues. Looked up from germline, CDR1 is SNHLY and CDR2 is FYNNEI. Trimming removed 2 bases at V and 1 base at J, with 11 bases between. DNA of the CDR3: TGTGCCAGCAGTGAATTCACAGCCCTTAACTATGGCTACACCTTC. It yields the protein CASSEFTALNYGYTF.

This rearrangement joins TRBV4-1 to TRBJ2-1, with TRBD2 as a possible D gene (5 bases). The CDR3 covers 17 residues. Germline CDR1 MGHRA, CDR2 YSYEKL. V dropped 4 bases and J dropped 0 bases, with 16 bases sitting between them. Written as DNA, the CDR3 is TGCGCCAGCAGCCCCTCCGAGGACTGGAGCTCCTACAATGAGCAGTTCTTC. Translating gives CASSPSEDWSSYNEQFF.

The chain employs TRBV20-1 and TRBJ1-1, with D uncertain. Trimming cost V 1 base and J 4 bases, with 4 bases left between them. The germline CDR1 and CDR2 sequences are DFQATT and SNEGSKA (reference sequence). This CDR3 is built from 11 residues. The CDR3 coding sequence is TGCAGTGCTAGAGTTATCACTGAAGCTTTCTTT. It codes for CSARVITEAFF.

The chain combines TRBV10-3 with TRBJ1-2, with 9 nucleotides matching TRBD1. The V and J ends lost 0 bases and 2 bases, in that order; junction bases with no gene match: 4. Germline CDR1 and CDR2: ENHRY and SYGVKD. This CDR3 spans 16 amino acids. This chain's CDR3 is CAISESGDRVNYGYTF. The CDR3 DNA is TGTGCCATCAGTGAGTCTGGGGACAGGGTGAACTATGGCTACACCTTC.

The gene calls are TRBV27 and TRBJ2-7, with D perhaps matching TRBD1 (6 bases). CDR1 and CDR2 (germline): MNHEY, SMNVEV (reference sequence). V was pared by 5 bases and J by 1 base, with 12 bases between. The CDR3 is made up of 14 amino acids. The CDR3 DNA follows: TGTGCCAGCAGTCCGCGGACAGCGTCCTACGAGCAGTACTTC. Protein sequence: CASSPRTASYEQYF.

The J gene is TRBJ2-5, the V gene TRBV5-1; 11 nucleotides agree with TRBD2. Germline V gene data show CDR1 as SGHRS and CDR2 as YFSETQ. There are 16 residues in the CDR3. The V segment lost 2 bases and the J segment 2 bases; nucleotides outside the gene matches: 5. The CDR3 here is CASSFQLAGGQETQYF. The CDR3, as DNA: TGCGCCAGCAGCTTCCAGTTAGCGGGGGGGCAAGAGACCCAGTACTTC.

The chain links TRBV5-1 to TRBJ2-7; 11 nucleotides match TRBD1. V dropped 2 bases and J dropped 5; count of bases not matched to a gene: 12. Per the germline V gene, CDR1 is SGHRS and CDR2 is YFSETQ. This CDR3 is built from 17 residues. DNA of the CDR3: TGCGCCAGCAGCTTAGCTAACCGGGACAGGGGGTCCCACGAGCAGTACTTC. The encoded protein is CASSLANRDRGSHEQYF.

The rearrangement uses TRBV19 and TRBJ1-1; 7 bases are a match to TRBD1. The CDR3 has 14 residues. V was clipped by 6 bases and J by 1 base; unmatched bases: 5. Germline V gene lookup returns CDR1 LNHDA and CDR2 SQIVND (reference sequence). CDR3 protein: CASSQQGTNTEAFF. CDR3 bases: TGTGCCAGTAGCCAACAGGGGACGAACACTGAAGCTTTCTTT. Looking up the rest from reference TRBV19 and TRBJ1-1 gives the full variable domain: DGGITQSPKYLFRKEGQNVTLSCEQNLNHDAMYWYRQDPGQGLRLIYYSQIVNDFQKGDIAEGYSVSREKKESFPLTVTSAQKNPTAFYLCASSQQGTNTEAFFGQGTRLTVV.

The chain joins TRBV27 to TRBJ1-2; TRBD1 aligns across 8 bases. Germline values: CDR1 MNHEY, CDR2 SMNVEV (reference sequence). J lost 4 bases, V lost 4 bases, and 8 bases had no gene match. The CDR3 length is 15 residues. The chain's CDR3 is CASSSIRGRGYGYTF. CDR3 coding DNA: TGTGCCAGCAGTTCGATCAGGGGGCGCGGCTATGGCTACACCTTC.

The rearrangement joins TRBV2 to TRBJ2-3, with 10 bases that match TRBD1. Germline values: CDR1 SNHLY, CDR2 FYNNEI. The ends lost 0 bases at V and 1 base at J; junction bases unmatched: 16. The CDR3 sequence is 21 residues long. CDR3 in DNA: TGTGCCAGCAGTGAAGCCGGGGGGACAGGGGCCTTTCCACCACGCACAGATACGCAGTATTTT. Translation gives CASSEAGGTGAFPPRTDTQYF.

The gene calls are TRBV6-4 and TRBJ2-1; 15 positions match TRBD2. This CDR3 has 18 residues. The germline CDR1 and CDR2 sequences are MRHNA and SNTAGT. V trimming: 8 bases; J trimming: 5 bases; junction bases outside the gene matches: 13. The CDR3, as DNA: TGTGCCAGCGCCCCCACCCACCGGACTAGCGGGGGGGACAATGAGCAGTTCTTC. This sequence encodes CASAPTHRTSGGDNEQFF.

This sequence joins TRBV28 and TRBJ2-1; 11 positions agree with TRBD2. CDR1 MDHEN and CDR2 SYDVKM come from the germline V gene. CDR3 length equals 19 residues. Trimming at V came to 1 base and at J to 2 bases, leaving 10 bases not matched to a gene. CDR3 sequence reads: CASSLFELAGEETYNEQFF. Written as DNA, the CDR3 is TGTGCCAGCAGTTTATTCGAACTAGCGGGGGAGGAAACCTACAATGAGCAGTTCTTC.

J is TRBJ1-2 and V is TRBV14, with D tentatively TRBD1 (5 bases). Trimming took off 4 bases at V and 3 bases at J, with 27 bases between the two ends. This CDR3 contains 19 residues. Germline CDR1 and CDR2: SGHDN and FVKESK. The CDR3 region is CASSPPNPFDSLSHYGYTF. CDR3 DNA sequence: TGTGCCAGCAGCCCGCCTAATCCTTTCGACAGCCTCTCTCACTATGGCTACACCTTC.

The rearrangement uses TRBV12-5 and TRBJ1-5, with 7 bases identical to TRBD1. Germline loops: CDR1 LGHNT, CDR2 FRNRAP. V trimming: 0 bases; J trimming: 2 bases; junction bases outside the gene matches: 16. This CDR3 has 20 residues. The CDR3 coding sequence is TGTGCTAGTGGTTTGGTACCCTTTGACAGGGAAGGATTGGGCAATCAGCCCCAGCATTTT. Protein sequence: CASGLVPFDREGLGNQPQHF.

This chain links TRBV28 with TRBJ2-1; 11 bases are a match to TRBD1. V was pared by 4 bases and J by 4 bases, with 6 bases of the junction left unmatched. The CDR3 length is 16 residues. From germline, CDR1 is MDHEN and CDR2 SYDVKM. CDR3 in amino acids: CASSSSGTGGYNEQFF. The CDR3 DNA reads TGTGCCAGCAGTTCCTCCGGGACAGGGGGGTACAATGAGCAGTTCTTC.

The chain carries TRBV2 and TRBJ1-6; the D gene is possibly TRBD1 (5 bases). The germline CDR1 and CDR2 sequences are SNHLY and FYNNEI. The V gene lost 1 base and the J gene lost 7 bases, with 17 bases spanning the gap. CDR3 length: 17 amino acids. In nucleotides, the CDR3 is TGTGCCAGCAGTGAAGGGACATTTGGCTTTCAAAATTCACCCCTCCACTTT. Translated, it gives CASSEGTFGFQNSPLHF. Together with reference TRBV2 and TRBJ1-6, the CDR3 gives the full variable domain: EPEVTQTPSHQVTQMGQEVILRCVPISNHLYFYWYRQILGQKVEFLVSFYNNEISEKSEIFDDQFSVERPDGSNFTLKIRSTKLEDSAMYFCASSEGTFGFQNSPLHFGNGTRLTVT.

V is TRBV6-1 and J is TRBJ1-1; perhaps TRBD1 as D (6 bases). Trimming removed 0 bases from V and 3 bases from J, with 11 bases in between. CDR1 MNHNS and CDR2 SASEGT come from the germline V gene. The CDR3 is made up of 15 amino acids. CDR3 nucleotide sequence: TGTGCCAGCAGTGAAGCGCAGGGGATGGACACTGAAGCTTTCTTT. It codes for CASSEAQGMDTEAFF.

V usage is TRBV6-6 and J usage is TRBJ2-1; 16 positions match TRBD2. The CDR3 extends over 14 amino acids. V lost 6 bases, J lost 7 bases, and 0 bases stayed unmatched. Germline V gene sequence: CDR1 MNHNY, CDR2 SVGAGI (reference sequence). The CDR3 nucleotides are TGTGCCAGCAGGGGACTAGCGGGAGGGAATGAGCAGTTCTTC. Its translation is CASRGLAGGNEQFF.

The chain links TRBV18 to TRBJ1-2; the D gene is possibly TRBD1 (5 bases). Trimming took 2 bases from V and 3 from J, leaving 16 bases between them. The CDR3 contains 16 residues. Per germline, CDR1 KGHSH and CDR2 LQKENI. The CDR3 sequence: CASSPMTAPGDYGYTF. The CDR3 DNA reads TGTGCCAGCTCACCAATGACAGCACCGGGGGACTATGGCTACACCTTC.

The V call is TRBV7-9, the J call TRBJ1-1; D perhaps matches TRBD1 (5 bases). Trimming shortened V by 8 bases and J by 1 base, and 14 bases separated the two germline ends. This CDR3 has 14 amino acids. CDR1 is SEHNR and CDR2 is FQNEAQ in the germline V gene (reference sequence). This CDR3 reads CASGLVGGNTEAFF. The CDR3 coding sequence is TGTGCCAGCGGGCTTGTGGGGGGGAACACTGAAGCTTTCTTT.